The subject of this entry is one T cell receptor (beta chain). Its antigen is as yet unknown. The sample is drawn from a study of vaccination effects on CD4 cells after COVID-19. Study-level background: Participants received two doses of either the BNT162b2 or mRNA-1273 vaccine.

The CDR3 runs to 16 residues. Germline V gene data show CDR1 as KGHDR and CDR2 as SFDVKD. Trimming shortened V by 2 bases and J by 4 bases, and 16 bases separated the two germline ends. Sequencing was performed with immunoSEQ multiplex PCR; in TCRdb, only in-frame clones are kept and a portion is missing. This sample has around 25,000 clones, with over 70% found just once. General study findings and limits: A shortage of convalescent patients and an absence of early post-infection timepoints characterized the study.

Antigen-specific CD4+ T cells expanded by the ViraFEST assay with viral peptide pools were then sequenced. Isolation of CD4+ T cells took place after 10 to 11 days of culture. Absence of prior SARS-CoV-2 infection characterized the vaccine recipients, who showed negative nucleocapsid antibodies. Supplemented with 8.5 to 10 IU/ml IL-2 and roughly 10 ug/ml peptides, 2 million to 2.5 million PBMC per well were kept in culture. Both day 3 and day 7 saw half the medium replaced with IL-2 medium. This sequence originates from a human donor who received a COVID-19 vaccine. This material consisted of CD4+ T cells from PBMCs cultured with HCoV-NL63 spike peptides, taken before COVID-19 vaccination. V gene TRBV24-1 combines with J gene TRBJ1-1; D uncertain. CDR3 in DNA: TGTGCCACCAGTGATTCGGATGGGGTTCCGACCACTGAAGCTTTCTTT. It specifies CATSDSDGVPTTEAFF.